A single sample gave rise to the 11 T cell receptor beta chains below, sequenced in a study of T cell repertoires in cytomegalovirus infection. One entry per CDR3 protein, called by TCRdb with MiXCR from the reads. The data contain just under 300,000 distinct CDR3 sequences, about 9.1% of them seen just once; the ten biggest clones take up 2.5%. The sample taken for sequencing was PBMCs. All receptors derive from a human donor in good health (CMV status not recorded). Some clones in this sample may be carry-over from other donors' samples.

This clonotype was seen many times. The chain links TRBV5-6 to TRBJ2-1, with TRBD2 matching 12 bases. Germline loops: CDR1 SGHDT, CDR2 YYEEEE. CDR3 length equals 16 residues. Unmatched junction bases numbered 6, after V lost 1 base and J lost 7 bases. The CDR3 here is CASSLTGLAGENEQFF. The CDR3 nucleotides are TGTGCCAGCAGCTTGACGGGACTAGCGGGCGAGAATGAGCAGTTCTTC.

The chain recombines TRBV19 with TRBJ2-3; 12 nucleotides agree with TRBD2. The length of the CDR3 is 16 residues. Germline lookup yields CDR1 LNHDA and CDR2 SQIVND (reference sequence). Unmatched junction bases numbered 4, after V lost 1 base and J lost 5 bases. CDR3 amino acids: CASSIASGGAIDTQYF. The CDR3 DNA reads TGTGCCAGTAGTATAGCTAGCGGGGGGGCCATAGATACGCAGTATTTT.

In its sample, this clonotype was seen a few times. The chain links TRBV27 to TRBJ2-1, with TRBD2 matching over 12 bases. Per the germline V gene, CDR1 is MNHEY and CDR2 is SMNVEV (reference sequence). Trimming removed 4 bases from V and 2 bases from J; junction bases left unmatched: 3. The CDR3 spans 16 residues. Here the CDR3 reads CASSSPSGGAYNEQFF. The CDR3 DNA reads TGTGCCAGCAGTTCCCCTAGCGGGGGGGCCTACAATGAGCAGTTCTTC.

The chain combines TRBV29-1 with TRBJ2-5, with 10 bases fitting TRBD1. Losses at the gene ends were 7 bases for V and 5 bases for J; bases not matched to a gene: 10. The CDR3 covers 14 residues. Germline V gene data show CDR1 as SQVTM and CDR2 as ANQGSEA. CDR3 bases: TGCAGCGCCGACGGACAGGGGGTTGAGGAGACCCAGTACTTC. Translated, it gives CSADGQGVEETQYF. The full variable domain, its missing parts supplied by reference TRBV29-1 and TRBJ2-5, is SAVISQKPSRDICQRGTSLTIQCQVDSQVTMMFWYRQQPGQSLTLIATANQGSEATYESGFVIDKFPISRPNLTFSTLTVSNMSPEDSSIYLCSADGQGVEETQYFGPGTRLLVL.

This clonotype showed up just a few times. The rearrangement joins TRBV20-1 to TRBJ1-3; TRBD1 aligns across 8 bases. This CDR3 comprises 17 residues. Germline CDR1 is DFQATT and CDR2 is SNEGSKA (reference sequence). The V segment lost 4 bases and the J segment 4 bases; nucleotides outside the gene matches: 15. The CDR3 DNA sequence: TGCAGTGCTATACCCCTTCGACAGGGGAAGAAAGGAAACACCATATATTTT. Translated, it gives CSAIPLRQGKKGNTIYF.

This clonotype was counted ten times or more. The rearrangement joins TRBV6-5 to TRBJ1-1, with a possible D match to TRBD1 (6 bases). Germline assignment: CDR1 MNHEY and CDR2 SVGAGI. Trimming left V 5 bases short and J 6 bases short, with 13 bases between. The CDR3 runs to 13 residues. CDR3 nucleotide sequence: TGTGCCAGCAGTCGGGGGCGCGGCGCTGAAGCTTTCTTT. It is translated as CASSRGRGAEAFF.

V gene TRBV20-1 combines with J gene TRBJ2-7, with 10 bases identical to TRBD1. Germline V gives CDR1 DFQATT, CDR2 SNEGSKA (reference sequence). After removal of 4 bases from V and 7 bases from J, the junction contained 7 bases not matched to a gene. The CDR3 consists of 13 residues. The CDR3: CSAIRDRGREQYF. The CDR3 coding sequence is TGCAGTGCTATCCGGGACAGGGGACGGGAGCAGTACTTC.

This clonotype was recorded many times. The V call is TRBV6-1, the J call TRBJ2-7, with 7 bases lining up with TRBD2. This CDR3 has 12 residues. Per the germline V gene, CDR1 is MNHNS and CDR2 is SASEGT. V lost 6 bases to trimming and J lost 6 bases; unmatched junction nucleotides: 5. CDR3 loop: CASRYGGFEQYV. In DNA form, the CDR3 reads TGTGCCAGCAGGTACGGGGGGTTCGAGCAGTACGTC.

This sequence joins TRBV6-2 or TRBV6-3 and TRBJ2-7; no clear D. Trimming shortened V by 0 bases and J by 1 base, and 7 bases separated the two germline ends. CDR1 is MNHEY and CDR2 is SVGEGT in the germline V gene. This CDR3 comprises 14 residues. The CDR3 here is CASSYSTRSYEQYV. CDR3 nucleotides: TGTGCCAGCAGTTACTCGACACGATCCTACGAGCAGTACGTC.

This clonotype was picked up many times. The chain couples TRBV20-1 to TRBJ1-5, with a tentative D call TRBD1 (6 bases). Trimming pared 2 bases from V and 2 bases from J, leaving 7 bases between. Germline assignment: CDR1 DFQATT and CDR2 SNEGSKA (reference sequence). This CDR3 region has 13 residues. CDR3 in DNA: TGCAGTGCTAGAAACAGGGGCAATCAGCCCCAGCATTTT. It codes for CSARNRGNQPQHF.

This clonotype has at least ten counts. This sequence joins TRBV19 and TRBJ2-1; D is perhaps TRBD1 (5 bases). The CDR3 has 14 amino acids. Germline CDR1 is LNHDA and CDR2 is SQIVND (reference sequence). The V end lost 3 bases, the J end lost 5 bases, and 11 bases lay between the germline ends. The CDR3: CASSIGRVNNEQFF. The CDR3 bases are TGTGCCAGTAGTATTGGCAGGGTGAACAATGAGCAGTTCTTC.